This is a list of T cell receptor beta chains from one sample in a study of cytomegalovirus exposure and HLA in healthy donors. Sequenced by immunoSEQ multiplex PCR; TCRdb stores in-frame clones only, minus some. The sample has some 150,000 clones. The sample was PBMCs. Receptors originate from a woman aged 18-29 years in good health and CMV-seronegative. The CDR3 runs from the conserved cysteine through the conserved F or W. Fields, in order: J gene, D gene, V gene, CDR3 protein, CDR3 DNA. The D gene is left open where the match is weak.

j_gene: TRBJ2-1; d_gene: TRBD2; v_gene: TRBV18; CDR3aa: CASSPLAGGANEQFF; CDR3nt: TGTGCCAGCTCACCTCTAGCGGGAGGGGCGAATGAGCAGTTCTTC
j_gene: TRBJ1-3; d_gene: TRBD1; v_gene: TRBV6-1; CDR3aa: CASSASTGGGNTIYF; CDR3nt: TGTGCCAGCAGTGCGAGTACAGGGGGTGGAAACACCATATATTTT
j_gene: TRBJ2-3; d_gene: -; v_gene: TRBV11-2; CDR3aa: CASSLLAGPGDTQYF; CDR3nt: TGTGCCAGCAGCTTACTGGCGGGCCCCGGGGATACGCAGTATTTT
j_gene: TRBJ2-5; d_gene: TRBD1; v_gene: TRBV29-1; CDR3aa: CSVGTPAGGETQYF; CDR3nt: TGCAGCGTTGGAACCCCCGCAGGGGGCGAGACCCAGTACTTC
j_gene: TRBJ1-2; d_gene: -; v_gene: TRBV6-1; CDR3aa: CASSEAWGPPGAGAYGYTF; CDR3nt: TGTGCCAGCAGTGAAGCGTGGGGTCCCCCGGGCGCGGGGGCCTATGGCTACACCTTC
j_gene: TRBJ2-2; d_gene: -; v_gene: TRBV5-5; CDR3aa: CASSLAGVGRDTGELFF; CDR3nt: TGTGCCAGCAGCTTGGCCGGGGTAGGCAGAGACACCGGGGAGCTGTTTTTT
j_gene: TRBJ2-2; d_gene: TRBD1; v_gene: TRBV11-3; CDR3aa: CASSYGTGGTGELFF; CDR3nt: TGTGCCAGCAGCTACGGGACAGGGGGTACCGGGGAGCTGTTTTTT
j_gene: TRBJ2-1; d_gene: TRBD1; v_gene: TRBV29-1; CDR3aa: CSVEEQGYEQFF; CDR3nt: TGCAGCGTTGAAGAACAGGGGTATGAGCAGTTCTTC
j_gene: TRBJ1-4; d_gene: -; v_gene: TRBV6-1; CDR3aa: CASSEETGRFEKLFF; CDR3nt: TGTGCCAGCAGTGAAGAGACAGGTCGGTTTGAAAAACTGTTTTTT
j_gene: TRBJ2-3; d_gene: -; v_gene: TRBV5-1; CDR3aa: CASSPTGRRITDTQYF; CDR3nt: TGCGCCAGCAGCCCAACAGGGAGAAGGATAACAGATACGCAGTATTTT
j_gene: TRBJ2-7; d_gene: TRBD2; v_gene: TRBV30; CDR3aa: CAWSAGTSLYEQYF; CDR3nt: TGTGCCTGGAGTGCCGGGACTAGCCTCTACGAGCAGTACTTC
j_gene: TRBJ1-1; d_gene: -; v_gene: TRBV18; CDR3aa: CASSPMDTNTEAFF; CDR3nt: TGTGCCAGCTCGCCTATGGACACCAACACTGAAGCTTTCTTT
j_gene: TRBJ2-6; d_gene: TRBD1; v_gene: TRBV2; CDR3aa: CASSRQGSGANVLTF; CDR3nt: TGTGCCAGCAGTCGACAGGGGTCAGGGGCCAACGTCCTGACTTTC
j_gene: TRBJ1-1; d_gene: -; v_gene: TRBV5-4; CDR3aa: CASSYRVGTEAFF; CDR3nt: TGTGCCAGCAGCTACAGGGTGGGCACTGAAGCTTTCTTT
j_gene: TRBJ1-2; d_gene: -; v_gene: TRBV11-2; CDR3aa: CASSVHRDFELYGYTF; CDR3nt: TGTGCCAGCAGCGTACACAGGGATTTTGAACTCTATGGCTACACCTTC
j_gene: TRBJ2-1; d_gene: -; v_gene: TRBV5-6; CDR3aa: CASSEGVYNEQFF; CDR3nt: TGTGCCAGCAGCGAAGGGGTCTACAATGAGCAGTTCTTC
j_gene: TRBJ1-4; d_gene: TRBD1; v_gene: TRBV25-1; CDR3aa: CATKEQGAVEKLFF; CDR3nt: TGTGCCACAAAGGAGCAGGGGGCTGTTGAAAAACTGTTTTTT
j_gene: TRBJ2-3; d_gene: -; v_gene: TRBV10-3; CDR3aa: CATQRGSDTQYF; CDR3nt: TGTGCCACCCAACGGGGTTCAGATACGCAGTATTTT
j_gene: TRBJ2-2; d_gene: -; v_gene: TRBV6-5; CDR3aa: CASSRGTGELFF; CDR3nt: TGTGCCAGCAGTAGGGGCACCGGGGAGCTGTTTTTT
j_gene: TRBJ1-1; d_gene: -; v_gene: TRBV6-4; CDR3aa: CASSDSMLTAEAFF; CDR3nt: TGTGCCAGCAGTGACTCGATGTTGACAGCTGAAGCTTTCTTT
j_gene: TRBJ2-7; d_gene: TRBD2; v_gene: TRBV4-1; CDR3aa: CASSQPSGSWEQYF; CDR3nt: TGCGCCAGCAGCCAACCTAGCGGGAGCTGGGAGCAGTACTTC
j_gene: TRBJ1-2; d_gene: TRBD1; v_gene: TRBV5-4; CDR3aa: CASSLQGAGGYTF; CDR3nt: TGTGCCAGCAGCCTTCAGGGGGCGGGAGGCTACACCTTC
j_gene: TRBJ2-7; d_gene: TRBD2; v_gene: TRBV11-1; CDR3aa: CASSPDGSGSYEQYF; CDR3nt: TGTGCCAGCAGCCCCGACGGTAGCGGGAGCTACGAGCAGTACTTC
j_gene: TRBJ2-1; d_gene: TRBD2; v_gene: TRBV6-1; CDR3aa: CASSEYQLLLLAGESNEQFF; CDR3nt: TGTGCCAGCAGTGAATATCAATTGCTCTTGTTAGCGGGAGAGTCCAATGAGCAGTTCTTC
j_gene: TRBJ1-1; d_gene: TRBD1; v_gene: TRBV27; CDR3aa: CASSPGQITEAFF; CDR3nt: TGTGCCAGCAGCCCGGGACAGATAACTGAAGCTTTCTTT
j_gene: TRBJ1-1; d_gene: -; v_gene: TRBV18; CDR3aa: CASSQQENTEAFF; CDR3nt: TGTGCCAGCTCCCAACAGGAGAACACTGAAGCTTTCTTT
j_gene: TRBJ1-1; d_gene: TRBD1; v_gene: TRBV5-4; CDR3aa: CASSPTRGPGITEAFF; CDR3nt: TGTGCCAGCAGCCCGACTAGGGGGCCAGGGATCACTGAAGCTTTCTTT
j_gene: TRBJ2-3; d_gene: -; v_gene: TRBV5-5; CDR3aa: CASSLAYRGSSTDTQYF; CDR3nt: TGTGCCAGCAGCTTGGCCTATAGAGGGTCTAGCACAGATACGCAGTATTTT
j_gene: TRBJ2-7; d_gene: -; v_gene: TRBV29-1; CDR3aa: CSVESPSGAHYEQYF; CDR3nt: TGCAGCGTCGAATCCCCGTCAGGGGCGCACTACGAGCAGTACTTC